This note documents a single TCR beta chain sequence. The source of the sample is a study of shared clonotypes between healthy human individuals. TCRdb keeps only in-frame clones here, not all; method: immunoSEQ multiplex PCR. Of under 1,100,000 clones detected, about 75% appear once; the ten largest clones hold approximately 1.5%. The CDR3 is 14 residues long. The germline V gene has CDR1 SGDLS and CDR2 YYNGEE. V lost 1 base to trimming and J lost 6 bases; unmatched junction nucleotides: 4. This chain uses TRBV9 with TRBJ1-2; 9 nucleotides match TRBD1. The clonotype was recovered from a man between 18 and 35 years old in good health. Sequences were obtained from memory CD4+ T cells sorted from blood. Sample subset: CD45RA-negative fraction. CDR3 loop: CASSVRWTGDGYTF. CDR3 coding DNA: TGTGCCAGCAGCGTACGTTGGACAGGGGATGGCTACACCTTC.